This TCR beta chain came from a study of OX40 agonist ivuxolimab in advanced cancers. Overall study findings and caveats: CD4+ T cells averaged fewer expanded clones than CD8+ T cells. Also present in some nonresponders was a low level of normalized T-cell clonal expansion. In the expanded peripheral T cells, antigen specificity was never determined.

Patients had blood sampled at baseline and again on cycle 4 day 1 and cycle 7 day 1. To note about this clone: Its antigen remains unknown.

The CDR3 is made up of 16 amino acids. The V gene's germline CDR1 is SGHRS and CDR2 YFSETQ. Trimming shortened V by 2 bases and J by 0 bases, and 14 bases separated the two germline ends. Some clones are missing from TCRdb's copy, which holds only in-frame ones; the method was immunoSEQ multiplex PCR. The sample includes under 85,000 clones, over 90% of them seen just once. The source of this sequence is an adult with an advanced solid tumor such as melanoma, head and neck, liver or kidney cancer. The input for sequencing was CD4+ or CD8+ T cells sorted from blood, taken in a trial of the OX40 agonist ivuxolimab. The chain carries TRBV5-1 and TRBJ1-1; D unresolved. The CDR3 here is CASSFWVSGMNTEAFF. The CDR3 DNA reads as TGCGCCAGCAGCTTCTGGGTCAGCGGTATGAACACTGAAGCTTTCTTT. Complete variable domain (other parts from reference TRBV5-1 and TRBJ1-1): KAGVTQTPRYLIKTRGQQVTLSCSPISGHRSVSWYQQTPGQGLQFLFEYFSETQRNKGNFPGRFSGRQFSNSRSEMNVSTLELGDSALYLCASSFWVSGMNTEAFFGQGTRLTVV.